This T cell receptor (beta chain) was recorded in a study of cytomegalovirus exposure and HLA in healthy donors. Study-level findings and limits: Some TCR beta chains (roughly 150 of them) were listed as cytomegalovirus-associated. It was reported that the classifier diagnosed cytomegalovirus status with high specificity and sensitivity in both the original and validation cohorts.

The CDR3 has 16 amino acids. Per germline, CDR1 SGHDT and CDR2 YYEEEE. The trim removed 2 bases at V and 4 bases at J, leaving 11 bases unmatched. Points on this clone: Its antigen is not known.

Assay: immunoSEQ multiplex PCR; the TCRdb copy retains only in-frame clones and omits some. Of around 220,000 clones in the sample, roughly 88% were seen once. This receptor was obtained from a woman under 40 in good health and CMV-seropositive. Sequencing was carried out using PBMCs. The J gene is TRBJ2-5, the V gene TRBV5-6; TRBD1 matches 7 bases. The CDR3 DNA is TGTGCCAGCAGCTTTCAACACAGGGGTGCCGGAGAGACCCAGTACTTC. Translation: CASSFQHRGAGETQYF.